These 17 T cell receptor beta chains were sequenced from one sample in a study of early T cells in non-severe SARS-CoV-2 infection (dated by TCRdb to the early 2020s). The library was generated by 5' RACE. Sequencing instrument: NextSeq 500. TCRdb reran the public reads through fastp at Q25 and MiXCR, keeping productive beta chains. Here each entry gathers all rows of one CDR3 protein and keeps the most common genes and DNA. The sample yields 50,000 to 60,000 distinct CDR3 sequences; under 7.5% were counted once. The leading ten clones occupy 5.8% of the sample. Sequencing was performed on whole blood, taken at baseline. Every receptor here comes from an adult who was a healthcare worker with PCR-confirmed SARS-CoV-2 infection or an uninfected control (not recorded which).

As concerns this clonotype: A much more abundant neighbour one base away suggests this may be a read error. The V and J genes are TRBV28 and TRBJ1-2, with 7 bases fitting TRBD1. The CDR3 totals 18 residues. Germline assignment: CDR1 MDHEN and CDR2 SYDVKM. V shed 5 bases, J shed 8 bases, and the junction held 23 bases outside the gene matches. The chain's CDR3 is CASSGFWRRQGLLEGYTF. The CDR3 nucleotides are TGTGCCAGCAGTGGCTTTTGGAGGCGACAGGGTTTACTCGAAGGCTACACCTTC.

This clonotype showed up many times. This sequence joins TRBV29-1 and TRBJ2-3; tentatively, D is TRBD2 (6 bases). Germline V lookup: CDR1 SQVTM, CDR2 ANQGSEA. V lost 4 bases to trimming and J lost 5 bases, with 19 bases between them. The CDR3 length is 15 residues. The CDR3 here is CSVALRGLGGDTQYF. The CDR3 DNA sequence: TGCAGCGTTGCCCTTCGGGGTTTGGGAGGAGATACGCAGTATTTT.

Here the CDR3 reads CSARNYQGANSPLHF. CDR3 coding DNA: TGCAGTGCTAGAAATTACCAGGGGGCTAATTCACCCCTCCACTTT. This sequence joins TRBV20-1 and TRBJ1-6; 8 nucleotides line up with TRBD1. Looked up from germline, CDR1 is DFQATT and CDR2 is SNEGSKA (reference sequence). CDR3 size: 15 residues. The V gene end was trimmed by 2 bases and the J gene end by 6 bases; junction bases not matched to a gene: 6.

This clonotype appeared many times. The chain employs TRBV20-1 and TRBJ1-1; perhaps TRBD1 as D (6 bases). CDR1 is DFQATT and CDR2 is SNEGSKA in the germline V gene (reference sequence). The CDR3 is 12 amino acids. Trimming shortened V by 6 bases and J by 8 bases, and 16 bases separated the two germline ends. CDR3 in amino acids: CSAAGRQVEAFF. CDR3 DNA sequence: TGCAGTGCGGCCGGGAGACAGGTCGAAGCTTTCTTT.

V and J are TRBV7-9 and TRBJ1-1; D possibly corresponds to TRBD1 (5 bases). Trimming pared 5 bases from V and 6 bases from J, leaving 10 bases between. CDR3 length: 12 residues. The germline V gene encodes CDR1 SEHNR and CDR2 FQNEAQ (reference sequence). Here the CDR3 DNA reads TGTGCCAGCAGCACTCAGGGTCCTGAAGCTTTCTTT. Translation: CASSTQGPEAFF.

The chain employs TRBV20-1 and TRBJ1-3; 7 bases are shared with TRBD1. Losses at the gene ends were 3 bases for V and 3 bases for J; bases not matched to a gene: 14. CDR3 size: 17 residues. CDR1 and CDR2 from the germline V gene are DFQATT and SNEGSKA (reference sequence). CDR3 loop: CSASGGGSSFGGNTIYF. In DNA form, the CDR3 reads TGCAGTGCTAGTGGAGGGGGCAGCTCATTCGGTGGAAACACCATATATTTT.

This clonotype appeared many times. This chain connects TRBV4-3 to TRBJ1-2; TRBD1 matches at 8 bases. The germline V gene has CDR1 LGHNA and CDR2 YSLEER. Unmatched junction bases numbered 21, after V lost 5 bases and J lost 4 bases. The CDR3 extends over 19 amino acids. CDR3 DNA: TGCGCCAGCAGCGGTTTTGGGGGCCAGGGGGCTTTTCCGCTCTATGGCTACACCTTC. This gives the protein CASSGFGGQGAFPLYGYTF.

The genes are TRBV7-2 and TRBJ1-3; D is ambiguous. There are 15 residues in the CDR3. CDR1 is SGHTA and CDR2 is FQGNSA in the germline V gene. With 5 bases removed from V and 0 bases from J, the gap between germline ends came to 11 bases. CDR3 sequence reads: CASSPSPNSGNTIYF. As DNA, the CDR3 is TGTGCCAGCAGCCCTTCTCCGAACTCTGGAAACACCATATATTTT.

This clonotype turned up a few times. The V gene is TRBV27, the J gene TRBJ2-5; the D gene could be TRBD1 or TRBD2 (5 bases each). Trimming pared 5 bases from V and 5 bases from J, leaving 9 bases between. Per the germline V gene, CDR1 is MNHEY and CDR2 is SMNVEV (reference sequence). This CDR3 has 12 amino acids. The CDR3 loop reads CASSAEGETQYF. The CDR3 nucleotides read TGTGCCAGCAGTGCAGAGGGGGAGACCCAGTACTTC.

This clonotype was seen a few times. The rearrangement uses TRBV18 and TRBJ2-3; D unclear. The CDR3 contains 14 residues. V dropped 2 bases and J dropped 0 bases, with 6 bases sitting between them. The germline V gene has CDR1 KGHSH and CDR2 LQKENI. The CDR3 DNA reads TGTGCCAGCTCACCAAGTCTCAGCACAGATACGCAGTATTTT. Its translation: CASSPSLSTDTQYF.

The chain links TRBV3-1 to TRBJ2-7, with a possible D match to TRBD1 (6 bases). V lost 4 bases and J 2 bases, leaving 12 bases between the germline ends. The CDR3 runs 14 residues. Germline CDR1 and CDR2: LGHDT and YNNKEL (reference sequence). The CDR3 reads CASSPLGQTYEQYF. The CDR3 DNA reads TGTGCCAGCAGCCCATTGGGACAAACCTACGAGCAGTACTTC.

A remark on this clonotype: This sequence may be a read error, since a much larger clone differs from it by one base. This chain's CDR3 is CAISLDMAYEAFF. The CDR3 bases are TGTGCCATCAGCCTGGACATGGCCTATGAAGCTTTCTTT. The chain recombines TRBV10-3 with TRBJ1-1; TRBD1 might be the D (5 bases). CDR1 is ENHRY, CDR2 SYGVKD, per germline. The germline V and J ends were trimmed by 6 bases and 7 bases, with 15 bases remaining between them. The CDR3 extends over 13 amino acids.

This clonotype was recorded many times. J is TRBJ2-2 and V is TRBV9, with TRBD2 matching over 7 bases. Germline loops: CDR1 SGDLS, CDR2 YYNGEE. The CDR3 has 15 amino acids. With 7 bases clipped from V and 3 bases from J, the junction kept 9 bases outside the gene matches. The CDR3 region has the DNA TGTGCCAGCGCGAGGGAGGGGCACTACACCGGGGAGCTGTTTTTT. Its translation: CASAREGHYTGELFF.

This clonotype was counted only a few times. J is TRBJ1-4 and V is TRBV28, with a possible D match to TRBD1 (5 bases). Trimming removed 6 bases at V and 5 bases at J, with 13 bases between. The CDR3 contains 14 residues. CDR1 is MDHEN, CDR2 SYDVKM, per germline. The CDR3 is CASSQGLLNEKLFF. The CDR3 nucleotides read TGTGCCAGCAGCCAGGGACTGTTGAATGAAAAACTGTTTTTT.

In its sample, this clonotype was seen many times. The V gene is TRBV20-1, the J gene TRBJ2-7; D is unclear. The CDR3 covers 15 residues. Trimming shortened V by 0 bases and J by 5 bases, and 17 bases separated the two germline ends. Germline V gene sequence: CDR1 DFQATT, CDR2 SNEGSKA (reference sequence). The CDR3 here is CSARDGRTLPHEQYF. CDR3 DNA: TGCAGTGCTAGAGATGGACGGACCCTACCCCACGAGCAGTACTTC.

This clonotype showed up many times. The chain uses TRBV27 and TRBJ2-1; D unclear. Germline-derived CDR1 and CDR2 are MNHEY and SMNVEV (reference sequence). V shed 7 bases and J shed 0 bases, with 13 bases lying between them. The CDR3 runs 15 residues. CDR3 DNA sequence: TGTGCCAGCAAGCCAGGCCTAAGCTCCTACAATGAGCAGTTCTTC. Protein product: CASKPGLSSYNEQFF.

At least ten counts were recorded for this clonotype. The chain joins TRBV10-3 to TRBJ1-1; 8 positions match TRBD1. The CDR3 totals 13 residues. Germline CDR1 reads ENHRY; CDR2 reads SYGVKD. The trim removed 6 bases at V and 7 bases at J, leaving 7 bases unmatched. CDR3 DNA sequence: TGTGCCATCAGCCTGGACAGGGCCTATGAAGCTTTCTTT. Translation gives CAISLDRAYEAFF.